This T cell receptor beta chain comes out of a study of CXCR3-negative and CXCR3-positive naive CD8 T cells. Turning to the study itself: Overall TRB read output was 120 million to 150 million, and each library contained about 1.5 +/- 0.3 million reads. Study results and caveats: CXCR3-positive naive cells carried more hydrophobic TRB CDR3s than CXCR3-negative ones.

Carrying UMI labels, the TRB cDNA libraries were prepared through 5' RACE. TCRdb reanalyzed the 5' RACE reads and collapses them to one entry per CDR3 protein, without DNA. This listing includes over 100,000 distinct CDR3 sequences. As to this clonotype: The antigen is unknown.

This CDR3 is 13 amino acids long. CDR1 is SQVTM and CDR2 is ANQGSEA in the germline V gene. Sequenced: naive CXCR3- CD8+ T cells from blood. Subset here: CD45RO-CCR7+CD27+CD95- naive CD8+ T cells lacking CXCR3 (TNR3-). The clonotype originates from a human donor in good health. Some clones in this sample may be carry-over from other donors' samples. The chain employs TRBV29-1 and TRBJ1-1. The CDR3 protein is CSVASGPNTEAFF. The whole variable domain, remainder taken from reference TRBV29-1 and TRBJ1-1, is SAVISQKPSRDICQRGTSLTIQCQVDSQVTMMFWYRQQPGQSLTLIATANQGSEATYESGFVIDKFPISRPNLTFSTLTVSNMSPEDSSIYLCSVASGPNTEAFFGQGTRLTVV.